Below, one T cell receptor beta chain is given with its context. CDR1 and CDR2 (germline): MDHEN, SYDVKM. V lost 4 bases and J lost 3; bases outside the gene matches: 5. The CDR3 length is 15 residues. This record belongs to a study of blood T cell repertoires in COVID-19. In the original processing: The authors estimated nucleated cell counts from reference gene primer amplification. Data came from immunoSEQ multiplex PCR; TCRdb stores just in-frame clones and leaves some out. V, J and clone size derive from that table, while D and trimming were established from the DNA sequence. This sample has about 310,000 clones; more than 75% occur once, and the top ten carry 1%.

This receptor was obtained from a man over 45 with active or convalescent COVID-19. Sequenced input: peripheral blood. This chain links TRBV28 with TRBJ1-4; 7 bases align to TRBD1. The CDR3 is CASSSQTGPNEKLFF. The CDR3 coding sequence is TGTGCCAGCAGTTCTCAGACAGGGCCTAATGAAAAACTGTTTTTT.